The clone carrying this T cell receptor beta chain was counted a few times. Its antigen is undetermined. The entry originates in a study of response to subunit inactivated influenza vaccine. Study-wide results and caveats: It was the authors' suggestion that each seasonal influenza vaccination recruits few new T cells.

One entry per CDR3 protein results from TCRdb running MiXCR on the RT-PCR reads. The data hold 600,000 to 700,000 distinct CDR3 sequences, with 11% to 15% observed a single time. CDR1 and CDR2 (germline): MNHNS, SASEGT. CDR3 length equals 16 residues. V gave up 6 bases and J gave up 4 bases, with 22 bases separating them. The sequencing here drew on PBMCs from blood, taken less than 15 days before vaccination. This receptor was taken from a man in his forties or fifties who received an inactivated influenza vaccine. The chain links TRBV6-1 to TRBJ2-7; the D gene could be TRBD1 or TRBD2 (6 bases each). In DNA, the CDR3 is TGTGCCAGCAGGAGGGAAATGCGGGACACCCCTTACGAGCAGTACTTC. This translates into CASRREMRDTPYEQYF.